This T cell receptor (beta chain) was recovered during a study of blood T cell repertoires in COVID-19. Looking at the study overall: Collection of acute and convalescent COVID-19 samples took place in the United States, Italy and Spain. Nucleic acid was either cDNA or gDNA, and it came from T cells, B-cell-depleted T cells, or PBMCs.

The CDR3 is 16 amino acids. Germline V gene lookup returns CDR1 LGHNA and CDR2 YSLEER. V shed 1 base and J shed 2 bases, with 14 bases lying between them. This clone has just one count. As processed by the authors: Estimation of nucleated cell counts was performed using reference gene primer amplification. Assay: immunoSEQ multiplex PCR; the TCRdb copy retains only in-frame clones and omits some. The DNA gave D and trimming, while V, J and clone size come from that table. The sample has around 150,000 clones, approximately 88% seen once. Sequencing input: peripheral blood. The clonotype originates from a woman older than 75 with active or convalescent COVID-19. This rearrangement joins TRBV4-3 to TRBJ1-1; D ambiguous. The CDR3 bases are TGCGCCAGCAGCCAAGCAAGTGTATGGGCAAACACTGAAGCTTTCTTT. Its protein is CASSQASVWANTEAFF.